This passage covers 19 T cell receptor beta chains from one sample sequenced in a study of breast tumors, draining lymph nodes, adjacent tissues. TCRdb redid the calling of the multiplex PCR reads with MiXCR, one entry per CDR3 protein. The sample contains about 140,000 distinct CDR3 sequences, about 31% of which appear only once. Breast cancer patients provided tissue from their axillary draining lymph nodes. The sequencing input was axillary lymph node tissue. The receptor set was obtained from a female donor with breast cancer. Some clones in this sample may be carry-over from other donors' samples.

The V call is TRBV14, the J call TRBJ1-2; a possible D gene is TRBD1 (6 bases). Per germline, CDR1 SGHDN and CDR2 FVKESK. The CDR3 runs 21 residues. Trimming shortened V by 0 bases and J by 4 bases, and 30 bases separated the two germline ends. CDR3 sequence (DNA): TGTGCCAGCAGCCAAGATATGAGATCGGGTGATGATCGCAGGGGAGTCTATGGCTACACCTTC. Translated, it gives CASSQDMRSGDDRRGVYGYTF.

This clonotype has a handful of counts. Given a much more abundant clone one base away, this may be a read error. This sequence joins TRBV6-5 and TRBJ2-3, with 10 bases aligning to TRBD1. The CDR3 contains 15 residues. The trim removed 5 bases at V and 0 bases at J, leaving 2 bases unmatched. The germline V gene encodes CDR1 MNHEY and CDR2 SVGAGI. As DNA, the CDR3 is TGTGCCAGCAGTCAGACAGGGGGCAGCACAGATACGCAGTATTTT. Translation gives CASSQTGGSTDTQYF.

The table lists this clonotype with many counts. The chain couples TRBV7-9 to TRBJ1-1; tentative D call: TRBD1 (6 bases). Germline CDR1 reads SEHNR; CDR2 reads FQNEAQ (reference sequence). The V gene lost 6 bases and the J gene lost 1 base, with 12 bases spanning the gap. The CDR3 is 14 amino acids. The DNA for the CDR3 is TGTGCCAGCAGTCAGTCAGGGGCGAACACTGAAGCTTTCTTT. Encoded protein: CASSQSGANTEAFF.

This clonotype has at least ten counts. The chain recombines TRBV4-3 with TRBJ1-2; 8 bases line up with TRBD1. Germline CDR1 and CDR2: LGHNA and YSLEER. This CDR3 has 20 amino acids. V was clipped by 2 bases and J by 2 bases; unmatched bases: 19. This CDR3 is CASSQFPMTLRTGTNYGYTF. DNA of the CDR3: TGCGCCAGCAGCCAATTTCCCATGACTTTACGGACAGGGACAAACTATGGCTACACCTTC.

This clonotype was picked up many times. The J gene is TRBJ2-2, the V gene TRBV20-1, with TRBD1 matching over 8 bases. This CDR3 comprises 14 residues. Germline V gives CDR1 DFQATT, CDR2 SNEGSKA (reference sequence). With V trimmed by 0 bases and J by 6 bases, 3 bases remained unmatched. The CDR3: CSAREPGGPGELFF. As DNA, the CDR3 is TGCAGTGCTAGAGAGCCAGGGGGCCCCGGGGAGCTGTTTTTT.

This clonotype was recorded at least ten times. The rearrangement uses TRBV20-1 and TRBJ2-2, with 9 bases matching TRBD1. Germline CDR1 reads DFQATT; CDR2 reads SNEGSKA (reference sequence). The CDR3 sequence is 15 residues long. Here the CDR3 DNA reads TGCAACCGTCTGGAGACAGGGGGTGACACCGGGGAGCTGTTTTTT. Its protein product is CNRLETGGDTGELFF.

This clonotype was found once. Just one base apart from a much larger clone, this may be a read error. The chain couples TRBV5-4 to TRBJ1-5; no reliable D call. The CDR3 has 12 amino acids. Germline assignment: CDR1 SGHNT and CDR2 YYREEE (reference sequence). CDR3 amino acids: CASSLDNQPQRF. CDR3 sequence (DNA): TGTGCCAGCAGCTTAGACAATCAGCCCCAGCGTTTT.

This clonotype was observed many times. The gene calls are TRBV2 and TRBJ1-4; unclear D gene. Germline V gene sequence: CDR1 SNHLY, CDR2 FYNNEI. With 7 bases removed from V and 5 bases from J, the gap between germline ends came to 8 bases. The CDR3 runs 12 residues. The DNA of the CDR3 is TGTGCCAGCAAACCGGACAATGAAAAACTGTTTTTT. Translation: CASKPDNEKLFF.

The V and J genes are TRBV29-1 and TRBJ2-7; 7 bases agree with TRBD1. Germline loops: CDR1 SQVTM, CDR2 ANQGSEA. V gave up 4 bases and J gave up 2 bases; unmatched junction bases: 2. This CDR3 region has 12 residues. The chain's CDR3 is CSVGQGTYEQYF. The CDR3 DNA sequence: TGCAGCGTTGGACAGGGAACCTACGAGCAGTACTTC.

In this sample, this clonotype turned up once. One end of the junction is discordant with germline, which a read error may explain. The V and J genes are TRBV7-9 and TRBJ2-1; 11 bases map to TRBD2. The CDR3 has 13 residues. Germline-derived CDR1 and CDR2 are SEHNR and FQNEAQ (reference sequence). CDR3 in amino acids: CASSLAGGEEQFF. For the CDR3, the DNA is TGTGCCAGCAGCCTAGCGGGGGGCGAGGAGCAGTTCTTC.

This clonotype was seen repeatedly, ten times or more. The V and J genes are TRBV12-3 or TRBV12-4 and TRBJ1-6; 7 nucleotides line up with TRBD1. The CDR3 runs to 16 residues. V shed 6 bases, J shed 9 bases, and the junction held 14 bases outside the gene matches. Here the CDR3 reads CASSLDHGTEVSPLHF. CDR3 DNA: TGTGCCAGCAGCTTGGACCACGGGACAGAGGTTTCACCCCTCCACTTT.

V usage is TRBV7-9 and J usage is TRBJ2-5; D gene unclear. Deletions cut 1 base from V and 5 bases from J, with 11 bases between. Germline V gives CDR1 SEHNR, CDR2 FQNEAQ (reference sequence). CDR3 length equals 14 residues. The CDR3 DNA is TGTGCCAGCAGCTTAGGTGGTTTTCGGGAGACCCAGTACTTC. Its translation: CASSLGGFRETQYF.

The DNA of the CDR3 is TGTGCCAGCAGTGAAGGTTTAGCGGGGGGGAGGGAGACCCAGCATTTT. Its protein product is CASSEGLAGGRETQHF. The chain couples TRBV2 to TRBJ1-5; D perhaps matches TRBD1 (5 bases). The CDR3 contains 16 residues. Germline V gene data show CDR1 as SNHLY and CDR2 as FYNNEI. The V end lost 1 base, the J end lost 11 bases, and 21 bases lay between the germline ends.

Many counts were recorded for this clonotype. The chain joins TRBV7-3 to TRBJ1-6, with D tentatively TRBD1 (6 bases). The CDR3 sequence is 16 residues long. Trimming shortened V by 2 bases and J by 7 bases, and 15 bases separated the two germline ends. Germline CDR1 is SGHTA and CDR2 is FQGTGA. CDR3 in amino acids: CASSLYAGDKNSPLHF. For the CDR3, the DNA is TGTGCCAGCAGCTTATATGCAGGGGATAAGAATTCACCCCTCCACTTT.

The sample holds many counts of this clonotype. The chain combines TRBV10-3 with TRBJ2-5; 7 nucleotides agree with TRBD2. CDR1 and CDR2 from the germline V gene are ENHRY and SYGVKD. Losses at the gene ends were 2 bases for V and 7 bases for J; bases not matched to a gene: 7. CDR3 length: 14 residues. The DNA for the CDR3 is TGTGCCATCAGTGAGGGGGGGGGAATCTGGACCCAGTACTTC. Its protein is CAISEGGGIWTQYF.

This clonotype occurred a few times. The CDR3 region has the DNA TGTGCCAGCAGTTACTCGGTCCAGAACAATGAGCAGTTCTTC. This codes for CASSYSVQNNEQFF. J is TRBJ2-1 and V is TRBV6-2 or TRBV6-3; no definite D call. V gave up 0 bases and J gave up 5 bases, with 8 bases separating them. The CDR3 length is 14 residues. Germline CDR1 is MNHEY and CDR2 is SVGEGT.

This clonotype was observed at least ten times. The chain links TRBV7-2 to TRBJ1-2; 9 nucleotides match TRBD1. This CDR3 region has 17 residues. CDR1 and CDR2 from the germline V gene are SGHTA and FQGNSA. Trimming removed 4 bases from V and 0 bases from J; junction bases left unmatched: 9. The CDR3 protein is CASSSPGQGITNYGYTF. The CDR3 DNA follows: TGTGCCAGCAGCTCCCCGGGACAGGGCATTACTAACTATGGCTACACCTTC.

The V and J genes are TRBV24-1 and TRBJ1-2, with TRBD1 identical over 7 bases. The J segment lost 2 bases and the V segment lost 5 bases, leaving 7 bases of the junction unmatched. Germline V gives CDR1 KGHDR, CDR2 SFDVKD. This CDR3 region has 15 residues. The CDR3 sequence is CATSARGGSNYGYTF. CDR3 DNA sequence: TGTGCCACCAGTGCTAGAGGGGGCAGCAACTATGGCTACACCTTC.

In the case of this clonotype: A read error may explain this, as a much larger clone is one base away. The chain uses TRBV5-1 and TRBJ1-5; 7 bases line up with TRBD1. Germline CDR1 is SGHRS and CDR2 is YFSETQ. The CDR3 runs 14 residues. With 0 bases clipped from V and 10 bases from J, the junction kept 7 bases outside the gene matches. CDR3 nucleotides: TGCGCCAGCAGCTTGGGAGGGGGCGGTCACCCCCAGCATTTT. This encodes CASSLGGGGHPQHF.